The 8 T cell receptor beta chains presented below share a single source sample, sequenced in a study of human T cells and chemical hapten exposure. Time point given: pre-sensitization, week 0. Treatment in this sample: therapeutic diphenylcyclopropenone sensitization with weekly scalp DPC. TCRdb called the RACE reads again in MiXCR, with one record for every CDR3 protein. The sample includes under 50,000 distinct CDR3 sequences, roughly 7.6% of them seen just once. The sample consisted of whole blood, taken in connection with sensitization to the hapten diphenylcyclopropenone (DPC). The receptor source for this set is a woman aged 50 to 60 with alopecia areata. Some clones in this sample may be carry-over from other donors' samples.

In this sample, this clonotype turned up many times. The chain uses TRBV3-1 and TRBJ2-1; D gene uncertain. Germline CDR1 is LGHDT and CDR2 is YNNKEL (reference sequence). The CDR3 extends over 11 amino acids. V was clipped by 1 base and J by 8 bases, with 3 bases between them. The CDR3 nucleotides are TGTGCCAGCAGCCAAGGGTATGAGCAGTTCTTC. Translated: CASSQGYEQFF.

This clonotype has ten or more counts. The J gene is TRBJ1-5, the V gene TRBV5-6; 7 positions match TRBD1. Germline assignment: CDR1 SGHDT and CDR2 YYEEEE. The junction had 12 bases not matched to a gene; V was cut back by 6 bases and J by 0 bases. The CDR3 totals 17 residues. The DNA of the CDR3 is TGTGCCAGCACCCTGAAGGACAGGTGGGTTAGCAATCAGCCCCAGCATTTT. Protein product: CASTLKDRWVSNQPQHF. Together with reference TRBV5-6 and TRBJ1-5, the CDR3 gives the full variable domain: DAGVTQSPTHLIKTRGQQVTLRCSPKSGHDTVSWYQQALGQGPQFIFQYYEEEERQRGNFPDRFSGHQFPNYSSELNVNALLLGDSALYLCASTLKDRWVSNQPQHFGDGTRLSIL.

This clonotype was observed at least ten times. The J gene is TRBJ2-7, the V gene TRBV11-2; 9 bases map to TRBD2. V gave up 0 bases and J gave up 2 bases; unmatched junction bases: 14. From germline, CDR1 is SGHAT and CDR2 FQNNGV. The CDR3 extends over 19 amino acids. The CDR3 sequence: CASSLDSRLAGSSPYEQYF. The CDR3 nucleotides read TGTGCCAGCAGCTTAGATTCGCGGCTAGCGGGATCCTCGCCCTACGAGCAGTACTTC.

This clonotype was counted ten times or more. The chain couples TRBV28 to TRBJ2-1; 8 bases are a match to TRBD2. Per the germline V gene, CDR1 is MDHEN and CDR2 is SYDVKM. This CDR3 spans 18 amino acids. The V segment lost 6 bases and the J segment 9 bases; nucleotides outside the gene matches: 22. The CDR3 loop reads CASSTRQGKLAVSGEQFF. The CDR3, as DNA: TGTGCCAGCAGCACTAGGCAGGGGAAACTAGCGGTTAGTGGTGAGCAGTTCTTC.

This clonotype was recorded at least ten times. The chain combines TRBV11-2 with TRBJ2-7, with 7 bases identical to TRBD2. V shed 5 bases, J shed 2 bases, and the junction held 12 bases outside the gene matches. Germline V gives CDR1 SGHAT, CDR2 FQNNGV. This CDR3 is 16 amino acids long. The chain's CDR3 is CASSPPGSGTTYEQYF. The CDR3 DNA is TGTGCCAGCAGCCCACCTGGGAGCGGGACCACCTACGAGCAGTACTTC.

The chain recombines TRBV20-1 with TRBJ2-6; the D is unclear. Trimming removed 6 bases at V and 0 bases at J, with 15 bases between. Per the germline V gene, CDR1 is DFQATT and CDR2 is SNEGSKA (reference sequence). CDR3 length: 16 amino acids. Here the CDR3 reads CSAPSAVISGANVLTF. CDR3 DNA sequence: TGCAGTGCCCCCTCGGCGGTTATCTCTGGGGCCAACGTCCTGACTTTC.

This clonotype came up many times. CDR3 DNA sequence: TGTGCCAGCAGCCCAGGGGGAGTAAACCGGATTCAGTACTTC. The encoded protein is CASSPGGVNRIQYF. The gene calls are TRBV28 and TRBJ2-4; 7 bases map to TRBD1. The germline gives CDR1 MDHEN, CDR2 SYDVKM. V lost 6 bases, J lost 10 bases, and 12 bases stayed unmatched. This CDR3 has 14 residues.

This clonotype has ten or more counts. The V gene is TRBV7-9, the J gene TRBJ2-1; D is ambiguous. Germline V gives CDR1 SEHNR, CDR2 FQNEAQ (reference sequence). The germline V and J ends were trimmed by 3 bases and 8 bases, with 8 bases remaining between them. This CDR3 comprises 12 residues. DNA for the CDR3: TGTGCCAGCAGCTTTGAGTGGGATGAGCAGTTCTTC. This codes for CASSFEWDEQFF.